This TCR beta chain is from a study of cytomegalovirus exposure and HLA in healthy donors. The overall study: An earlier analysis identified 117 million unique TCR beta sequences in approximately 170 million T cells. Regarding the study as a whole: Among CMV-associated TCR beta chains, most appeared HLA-restricted in a later analysis. Per a later analysis, HLA-associated TCR beta chains showed more clonal expansion than other, equally common TCR beta chains.

Turning to this clone: Antigen unknown.

This PCR relied on a set of 60 Vbeta primers and 13 Jbeta primers. Measured with immunoSEQ multiplex PCR; TCRdb has only the in-frame clones, and not every one. The sample has approximately 130,000 clones, less than 10% seen once. V lost 6 bases to trimming and J lost 5 bases; unmatched junction nucleotides: 9. Germline CDR1 is MNHNS and CDR2 is SASEGT. The CDR3 is made up of 14 amino acids. The TCR comes from a woman aged 40 to 49 in good health and CMV-seropositive. This sequence joins TRBV6-1 and TRBJ2-5, with TRBD1 matching 7 bases. Source material: PBMCs. As DNA, the CDR3 is TGTGCCAGCAGCCTGGGGACAGTCCGGGAGACCCAGTACTTC. Residues: CASSLGTVRETQYF.